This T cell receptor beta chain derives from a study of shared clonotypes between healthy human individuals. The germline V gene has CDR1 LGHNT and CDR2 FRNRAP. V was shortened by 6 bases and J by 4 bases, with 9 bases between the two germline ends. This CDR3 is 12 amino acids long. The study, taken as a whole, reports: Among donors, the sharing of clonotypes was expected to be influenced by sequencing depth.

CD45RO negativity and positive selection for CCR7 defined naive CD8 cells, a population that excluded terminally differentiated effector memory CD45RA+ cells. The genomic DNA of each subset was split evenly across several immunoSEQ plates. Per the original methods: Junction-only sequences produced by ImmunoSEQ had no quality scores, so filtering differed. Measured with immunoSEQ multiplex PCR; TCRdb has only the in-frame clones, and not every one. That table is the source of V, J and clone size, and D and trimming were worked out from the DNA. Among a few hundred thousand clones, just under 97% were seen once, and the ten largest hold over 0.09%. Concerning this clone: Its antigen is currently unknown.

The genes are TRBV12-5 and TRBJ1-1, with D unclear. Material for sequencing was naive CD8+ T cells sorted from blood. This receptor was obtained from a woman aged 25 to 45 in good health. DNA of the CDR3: TGTGCTAGTGGAGACCCGAGCACTGAAGCTTTCTTT. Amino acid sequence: CASGDPSTEAFF.